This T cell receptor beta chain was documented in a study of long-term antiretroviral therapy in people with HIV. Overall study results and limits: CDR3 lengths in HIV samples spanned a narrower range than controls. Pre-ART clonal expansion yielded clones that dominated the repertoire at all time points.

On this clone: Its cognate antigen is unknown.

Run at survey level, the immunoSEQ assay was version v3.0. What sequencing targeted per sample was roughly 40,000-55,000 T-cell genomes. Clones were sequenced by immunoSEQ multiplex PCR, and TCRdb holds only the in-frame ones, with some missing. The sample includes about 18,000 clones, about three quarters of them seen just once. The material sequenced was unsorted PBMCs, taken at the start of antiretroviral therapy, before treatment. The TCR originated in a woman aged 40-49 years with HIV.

The CDR3 loop reads CASSESGTSGYQETQYF. CDR3 nucleotide sequence: TGTGCCAGCAGTGAGTCCGGGACTAGCGGGTACCAAGAGACCCAGTACTTC. This sequence joins TRBV6-1 and TRBJ2-5, with 12 positions matching TRBD2. CDR1 and CDR2 from the germline V gene are MNHNS and SASEGT. The CDR3 extends over 17 amino acids. V lost 3 bases to trimming and J lost 0 bases; unmatched junction nucleotides: 5.